This TCR beta chain is drawn from a study of cytomegalovirus exposure and HLA in healthy donors. Study-wide findings and caveats: Sequencing probably produced one cluster of sequence variants that were highly shared.

13 Jbeta primers and 60 Vbeta primers were used for the PCR. Using immunoSEQ multiplex PCR, the repertoire was profiled, and TCRdb retains in-frame clones only, with some absent. Of about 130,000 clones listed, 79% are singletons. In the case of this clone: Its antigen is not identified.

The TCR originated in a man aged 18 to 30 in good health and CMV-seronegative. The sequenced material came from PBMCs.

The CDR3 here is CASSFAGTGVLDTQYF. For the CDR3, the DNA is TGTGCCAGCAGTTTCGCCGGGACAGGGGTCTTAGATACGCAGTATTTT. The V call is TRBV6-5, the J call TRBJ2-3; 10 bases map to TRBD1. Per germline, CDR1 MNHEY and CDR2 SVGAGI. Germline trimming cut 4 bases from V and 5 bases from J; bases unmatched to any gene: 9. The CDR3 consists of 16 residues.